This T cell receptor beta chain was sequenced in a study of blood T cell repertoires in COVID-19. Study details: Sites in the United States, Italy and Spain provided acute and convalescent COVID-19 samples. PBMCs, B-cell-depleted T cells, or T cells were the source of the cDNA or gDNA that made up the material.

Per the original methods: Amplifying reference gene primers gave estimates of nucleated cell counts. This table comes from immunoSEQ multiplex PCR, and its TCRdb copy is limited to in-frame clones, with some not included. Clone size and the V and J calls come from that table; the DNA yielded D and trimming. The sample shows about 230,000 clones, 83% of them seen only once. Material for sequencing was peripheral blood. The origin of this receptor is a woman aged 45-60 years with acute or convalescent COVID-19.

DNA for the CDR3: TGTGCCAGCAGCTTACATCCGGGACAGGGAGGTTATGAGCAGTTCTTC. Its translation is CASSLHPGQGGYEQFF. This rearrangement joins TRBV5-6 to TRBJ2-1; 9 bases fit TRBD1. The V segment lost 2 bases and the J segment 8 bases; nucleotides outside the gene matches: 11. The CDR3 length is 16 residues. The germline V gene encodes CDR1 SGHDT and CDR2 YYEEEE.